The 31 T cell receptor beta chains below all came from one sample that was sequenced in a study of blood T cell repertoires in COVID-19 (dated by TCRdb to the early 2020s). Library prep was done by the immunoSEQ multiplex PCR assay. Held by TCRdb, this immuneACCESS table contains in-frame sequences only and omits some clones. Under half of the omission traces to an unresolved V gene where checked; the cause of the rest is unknown. The sample has 260,000 or so clones on record, 83% of them singletons. The top ten clonotypes cover about 5.7% of the sample. The sample was peripheral blood. Receptors were obtained from an elderly man with acute or convalescent COVID-19.

The V call is TRBV5-1, the J call TRBJ2-3; maybe TRBD1 (6 bases). This CDR3 is 15 amino acids long. Deletions cut 4 bases from V and 6 bases from J, with 18 bases between. Germline CDR1 SGHRS, CDR2 YFSETQ. The CDR3 sequence: CASSPTGHIQDTQYF. As DNA, the CDR3 is TGCGCCAGCAGCCCGACAGGACACATTCAGGATACGCAGTATTTT.

This chain links TRBV7-2 with TRBJ2-5; 13 bases agree with TRBD2. The V gene's germline CDR1 is SGHTA and CDR2 FQGNSA. The CDR3 extends over 15 amino acids. V trimming: 3 bases; J trimming: 5 bases; junction bases outside the gene matches: 3. The CDR3 reads CASSFLLAGGETQYF. The CDR3 DNA sequence: TGTGCCAGCAGCTTTTTACTAGCGGGAGGGGAGACCCAGTACTTC.

On this clone: Additional DNA sequences in this sample encode the identical CDR3. The chain has TRBV24-1 and TRBJ1-1, with TRBD1 matching 8 bases. CDR1 is KGHDR, CDR2 SFDVKD, per germline. After removal of 4 bases from V and 1 base from J, the junction contained 4 bases not matched to a gene. CDR3 length equals 15 residues. CDR3 amino acids: CATSDPGQGNTEAFF. DNA of the CDR3: TGTGCCACCAGTGACCCCGGACAGGGGAACACTGAAGCTTTCTTT.

The chain recombines TRBV3-1 (or the pseudogene TRBV3-2) with TRBJ2-1; D unresolved. Germline V lookup: CDR1 LGHDT, CDR2 YNNKEL (reference sequence). The CDR3 consists of 12 residues. V lost 4 bases to trimming and J lost 3 bases, with 4 bases between them. CDR3 residues: CASSRGYNEQFF. CDR3 DNA sequence: TGTGCCAGCAGCCGAGGCTACAATGAGCAGTTCTTC.

This clone was seen ten or more times. The genes are TRBV5-3 and TRBJ1-5; 11 bases are shared with TRBD1. Being an ORF, TRBV5-3 has a function that is uncertain. V shed 4 bases, J shed 6 bases, and the junction held 6 bases outside the gene matches. The CDR3 loop spans 15 amino acids. DNA for the CDR3: TGTGCCAGAAGCCCCGGGACAGGGGGACGTCAGCCCCAGCATTTT. Translation gives CARSPGTGGRQPQHF.

This sequence joins TRBV5-1 and TRBJ2-5; the match to TRBD1 covers 8 bases. CDR1 and CDR2 from the germline V gene are SGHRS and YFSETQ. Trimming at V came to 5 bases and at J to 2 bases, leaving 5 bases not matched to a gene. The length of the CDR3 is 14 residues. The CDR3 here is CASSGQGYQETQYF. CDR3 DNA: TGCGCCAGCAGTGGACAGGGTTATCAAGAGACCCAGTACTTC.

The chain carries TRBV25-1 and TRBJ1-6; a weak D match, TRBD1 (5 bases). CDR3 size: 14 residues. The germline V gene encodes CDR1 MGHDK and CDR2 SYGVNS. The germline V and J ends were trimmed by 9 bases and 0 bases, with 9 bases remaining between them. The CDR3 sequence is CASTGDSYNSPLHF. DNA for the CDR3: TGTGCCAGTACAGGTGACTCCTATAATTCACCCCTCCACTTT.

The V and J genes are TRBV6-5 and TRBJ1-5; 8 positions match TRBD1. Losses at the gene ends were 9 bases for V and 3 bases for J; bases not matched to a gene: 4. The CDR3 totals 13 residues. CDR1 MNHEY and CDR2 SVGAGI come from the germline V gene. The CDR3 here is CARQGADNQPQHF. CDR3 sequence (DNA): TGTGCCAGGCAGGGGGCGGACAATCAGCCCCAGCATTTT.

The rearrangement joins TRBV15 to TRBJ2-4; 7 bases are shared with TRBD2. The CDR3 has 15 amino acids. The germline CDR1 and CDR2 sequences are LNHNV and YYDKDF (reference sequence). After removal of 6 bases from V and 4 bases from J, the junction contained 9 bases not matched to a gene. CDR3 residues: CATRDNSGPKNIQYF. The CDR3 DNA follows: TGTGCCACCAGAGATAATAGCGGGCCTAAAAACATTCAGTACTTC. The full variable domain, its missing parts supplied by reference TRBV15 and TRBJ2-4, is DAMVIQNPRYQVTQFGKPVTLSCSQTLNHNVMYWYQQKSSQAPKLLFHYYDKDFNNEADTPDNFQSRRPNTSFCFLDIRSPGLGDTAMYLCATRDNSGPKNIQYFGAGTRLSVL.

The chain has TRBV12-5 and TRBJ2-3, with 12 bases matching TRBD2. The CDR3 consists of 13 residues. Germline V lookup: CDR1 LGHNT, CDR2 FRNRAP. J was trimmed by 6 bases and V by 7 bases; bases with no gene match: 2. This CDR3 reads CASASGGADTQYF. CDR3 sequence (DNA): TGTGCTAGTGCTAGCGGGGGGGCGGATACGCAGTATTTT.

The CDR3 protein is CASRGGQGETQYF. CDR3 bases: TGTGCCAGCAGGGGAGGACAGGGAGAGACCCAGTACTTC. The chain joins TRBV12-3 or TRBV12-4 to TRBJ2-5; 8 nucleotides align to TRBD1. The V gene end was trimmed by 6 bases and the J gene end by 4 bases; junction bases not matched to a gene: 4. CDR3 length: 13 amino acids.

V gene TRBV5-1 combines with J gene TRBJ1-4, with D possibly being TRBD1 (6 bases). CDR3 size: 14 residues. Germline CDR1 is SGHRS and CDR2 is YFSETQ. V was trimmed by 5 bases and J by 5 bases, leaving 13 bases between them. CDR3 nucleotides: TGCGCCAGCAGACCTCACAGGGAAAATGAAAAACTGTTTTTT. Translating it yields CASRPHRENEKLFF.

The table lists this clone with many counts. This same CDR3 is encoded by further DNA sequences in the sample. The chain is built from TRBV7-2 and TRBJ1-2; tentative D call: TRBD1 (6 bases). The V gene's germline CDR1 is SGHTA and CDR2 FQGNSA. This CDR3 has 13 residues. Between the trimmed V and J ends, which lost 5 bases and 4 bases, there was a span of 11 bases. In DNA form, the CDR3 reads TGTGCCAGCAGCCGAGGACAGCTCTATGGCTACACCTTC. Protein: CASSRGQLYGYTF.

The V call is TRBV7-9, the J call TRBJ2-2; tentatively, D is TRBD2 (7 bases). CDR3 size: 16 residues. Trimming stripped 1 base from V and 3 bases from J, with 12 bases between. CDR1 is SEHNR and CDR2 is FQNEAQ in the germline V gene (reference sequence). The CDR3 reads CASSLVTGGYTGELFF. The CDR3 bases are TGTGCCAGCAGCTTAGTTACGGGGGGCTACACCGGGGAGCTGTTTTTT.

To note about this clone: Other DNA sequences in the same sample also yield this CDR3. The gene calls are TRBV3-1 (or the pseudogene TRBV3-2) and TRBJ2-1; D gene ambiguous. Trimming cost V 0 bases and J 4 bases, with 4 bases left between them. The CDR3 is 13 residues long. CDR1 is LGHDT, CDR2 YNNKEL, per germline (reference sequence). The chain's CDR3 is CASSQDLYNEQFF. For the CDR3, the DNA is TGTGCCAGCAGCCAAGACCTATACAATGAGCAGTTCTTC.

V gene TRBV5-6 combines with J gene TRBJ2-1; 8 nucleotides align to TRBD2. The CDR3 consists of 17 residues. Unmatched junction bases numbered 10, after V lost 0 bases and J lost 5 bases. Germline loops: CDR1 SGHDT, CDR2 YYEEEE. The CDR3 nucleotides read TGTGCCAGCAGCTTGGCGGGTGGCGGGAGGATAGACAATGAGCAGTTCTTC. Residues: CASSLAGGGRIDNEQFF.

The V call is TRBV4-2, the J call TRBJ2-5; 13 bases line up with TRBD2. The CDR3 spans 16 residues. V was clipped by 3 bases and J by 2 bases; unmatched bases: 3. Germline V lookup: CDR1 LGHNA, CDR2 YNFKEQ. The CDR3 bases are TGTGCCAGCAGCCAGGGACTAGCGGGGAAACAAGAGACCCAGTACTTC. Its translation: CASSQGLAGKQETQYF.

This clone was seen only a few times. J is TRBJ2-3 and V is TRBV3-1 (or the pseudogene TRBV3-2), with 7 bases aligning to TRBD2. V was clipped by 4 bases and J by 4 bases; unmatched bases: 17. This CDR3 is built from 18 residues. Germline V CDR1 and CDR2: LGHDT, YNNKEL (reference sequence). CDR3 in DNA: TGTGCCAGCAGCCTGGTCGGAGGCGGAGGGAGGGGTGCAGATACGCAGTATTTT. Protein: CASSLVGGGGRGADTQYF.

This clone has only one observation. J is TRBJ2-7 and V is TRBV6-5; 8 nucleotides line up with TRBD1. CDR3 length: 14 amino acids. After removal of 6 bases from V and 9 bases from J, the junction contained 13 bases not matched to a gene. Per the germline V gene, CDR1 is MNHEY and CDR2 is SVGAGI. As DNA, the CDR3 is TGTGCCAGCAGCGTTGGGACAGGAGGGGACGGGCAGTACTTC. Amino acids: CASSVGTGGDGQYF.

The V and J genes are TRBV19 and TRBJ1-6, with 8 bases aligning to TRBD1. From germline, CDR1 is LNHDA and CDR2 SQIVND (reference sequence). V lost 8 bases, J lost 9 bases, and 9 bases stayed unmatched. The CDR3 spans 14 residues. The CDR3: CASADRGPSSPLHF. DNA of the CDR3: TGTGCCAGTGCCGACAGGGGCCCGAGTTCACCCCTCCACTTT.

The chain carries TRBV2 and TRBJ1-6; D remains unclear. Trimming removed 5 bases at V and 10 bases at J, with 12 bases between. Germline values: CDR1 SNHLY, CDR2 FYNNEI. The CDR3 is 13 residues long. The CDR3 DNA reads TGTGCCAGCAGTAAAAGTACTAACTCACCCCTCCACTTT. Its translation is CASSKSTNSPLHF. The whole variable domain, filled in from reference TRBV2 and TRBJ1-6, reads EPEVTQTPSHQVTQMGQEVILRCVPISNHLYFYWYRQILGQKVEFLVSFYNNEISEKSEIFDDQFSVERPDGSNFTLKIRSTKLEDSAMYFCASSKSTNSPLHFGNGTRLTVT.

This clone was detected only once. V and J are TRBV7-3 and TRBJ2-3; 9 bases are a match to TRBD2. Germline assignment: CDR1 SGHTA and CDR2 FQGTGA. The CDR3 totals 15 residues. V shed 2 bases and J 4 bases; nucleotides not matched to a gene: 4. CDR3: CASSLGGRASDTQYF. The CDR3 DNA is TGTGCCAGCAGCTTAGGCGGGAGGGCCTCAGATACGCAGTATTTT.

The genes are TRBV11-2 and TRBJ1-2; 7 bases line up with TRBD1. This CDR3 spans 11 amino acids. V dropped 5 bases and J dropped 9; count of bases not matched to a gene: 3. Germline V gene data show CDR1 as SGHAT and CDR2 as FQNNGV. The CDR3 coding sequence is TGTGCCAGCAGCCTACAGGGGAGCTACACCTTC. Its protein is CASSLQGSYTF.

J is TRBJ1-1 and V is TRBV21-1; the D call in the table, TRBD1, was not verified against the DNA. TRBV21-1 is labeled a pseudogene. The length of the CDR3 is 15 residues. The CDR3 protein is CASSNNRGRITEAFF. Here the CDR3 DNA reads TGTGCCAGCAGCAACAACAGGGGGCGCATCACTGAAGCTTTCTTT.

This clone was observed a single time. V and J are TRBV5-1 and TRBJ1-1, with D hard to call. This CDR3 spans 15 amino acids. Germline assignment: CDR1 SGHRS and CDR2 YFSETQ. Deletions cut 6 bases from V and 0 bases from J, with 15 bases between. This CDR3 reads CASNWMGALNTEAFF. The CDR3 DNA reads TGCGCCAGCAACTGGATGGGAGCCTTGAACACTGAAGCTTTCTTT. Combining the CDR3 with reference TRBV5-1 and TRBJ1-1 gives the whole variable domain KAGVTQTPRYLIKTRGQQVTLSCSPISGHRSVSWYQQTPGQGLQFLFEYFSETQRNKGNFPGRFSGRQFSNSRSEMNVSTLELGDSALYLCASNWMGALNTEAFFGQGTRLTVV.

The rearrangement links TRBV27 to TRBJ1-1; 7 bases match TRBD1. Germline V gives CDR1 MNHEY, CDR2 SMNVEV (reference sequence). There are 17 residues in the CDR3. J lost 2 bases, V lost 5 bases, and 14 bases had no gene match. The CDR3 region has the DNA TGTGCCAGCAGTCCGCGCAAGGCTAACAGGGGAAACACTGAAGCTTTCTTT. Protein product: CASSPRKANRGNTEAFF.

This clone was recorded once. This chain uses TRBV19 with TRBJ2-5, with unresolved D. This CDR3 spans 14 amino acids. V shed 3 bases and J shed 2 bases, with 10 bases lying between them. Germline CDR1 and CDR2: LNHDA and SQIVND (reference sequence). CDR3 coding DNA: TGTGCCAGTAGTATGGTTGCAGGACAAGAGACCCAGTACTTC. Translated, it gives CASSMVAGQETQYF.

This chain links TRBV5-1 with TRBJ2-1, with 12 bases lining up with TRBD2. J was trimmed by 7 bases and V by 6 bases; bases with no gene match: 11. This CDR3 comprises 16 residues. Per germline, CDR1 SGHRS and CDR2 YFSETQ. The CDR3 is CASTSADGLAGNEQFF. DNA of the CDR3: TGCGCCAGCACATCCGCAGACGGACTAGCGGGGAATGAGCAGTTCTTC.

The chain joins TRBV18 to TRBJ2-7; a weak D match, TRBD1 (6 bases). CDR1 and CDR2 from the germline V gene are KGHSH and LQKENI. This CDR3 has 16 amino acids. The V and J ends lost 3 bases and 2 bases respectively, with 17 bases between them. CDR3 region: CASSPNLDSRPYEQYF. CDR3 bases: TGTGCCAGCTCACCGAATTTGGACAGCCGCCCCTACGAGCAGTACTTC.

The chain couples TRBV3-1 (or the pseudogene TRBV3-2) to TRBJ2-3; D is possibly TRBD2 (6 bases). The germline V gene has CDR1 LGHDT and CDR2 YNNKEL (reference sequence). This CDR3 is built from 16 residues. The V and J ends lost 3 bases and 4 bases respectively, with 17 bases between them. DNA for the CDR3: TGTGCCAGCAGCCAGTTCGGACGGGAGAGCGCAGATACGCAGTATTTT. Encoded protein: CASSQFGRESADTQYF.

The gene calls are TRBV12-3 or TRBV12-4 and TRBJ2-7; the D gene is possibly TRBD1 (6 bases). Trimming removed 3 bases at V and 4 bases at J, with 7 bases between. This CDR3 comprises 12 residues. CDR3 bases: TGTGCCAGCAGTTTGGACAGATACGAGCAGTACTTC. Residues: CASSLDRYEQYF.